Below, 3 T cell receptor beta chains from the same sample are listed, as sequenced in a study of shared clonotypes between healthy human individuals. Here immunoSEQ multiplex PCR was the method, and the copy in TCRdb shows in-frame clones only, minus some. The sample contains about 1.5 million clones, 98% of which appear only once. The sample consisted of naive CD4+ T cells sorted from blood. Sample subset: CD45RA+ positively selected. These receptor sequences come from a man aged 30-40 years in good health.

This chain joins TRBV9 and TRBJ1-1, with D possibly TRBD1 on 6 matching bases. The CDR3 runs 13 residues. Trimming removed 0 bases at V and 9 bases at J, with 12 bases between. Germline loops: CDR1 SGDLS, CDR2 YYNGEE. For the CDR3, the DNA is TGTGCCAGCAGCGTAGGGGGACACGGAAAAGCTTTCTTT. Its protein product is CASSVGGHGKAFF.

The CDR3 DNA sequence: TGTGCCAGCAGCCAAGATCTCGGAGGCACGCAGTATTTT. This gives the protein CASSQDLGGTQYF. The V call is TRBV14, the J call TRBJ2-3; TRBD2 might be the D (5 bases). Trimming took 0 bases from V and 9 from J, leaving 10 bases between them. The CDR3 runs 13 residues. Germline-derived CDR1 and CDR2 are SGHDN and FVKESK.

This clone occurred once. The chain recombines TRBV9 with TRBJ1-2; D gene unclear. The CDR3 covers 13 residues. Germline lookup yields CDR1 SGDLS and CDR2 YYNGEE. Trimming left V 3 bases short and J 2 bases short, with 8 bases between. DNA of the CDR3: TGTGCCAGCAGCGGTCTTGGGAACTATGGCTACACCTTC. Translated, it gives CASSGLGNYGYTF.